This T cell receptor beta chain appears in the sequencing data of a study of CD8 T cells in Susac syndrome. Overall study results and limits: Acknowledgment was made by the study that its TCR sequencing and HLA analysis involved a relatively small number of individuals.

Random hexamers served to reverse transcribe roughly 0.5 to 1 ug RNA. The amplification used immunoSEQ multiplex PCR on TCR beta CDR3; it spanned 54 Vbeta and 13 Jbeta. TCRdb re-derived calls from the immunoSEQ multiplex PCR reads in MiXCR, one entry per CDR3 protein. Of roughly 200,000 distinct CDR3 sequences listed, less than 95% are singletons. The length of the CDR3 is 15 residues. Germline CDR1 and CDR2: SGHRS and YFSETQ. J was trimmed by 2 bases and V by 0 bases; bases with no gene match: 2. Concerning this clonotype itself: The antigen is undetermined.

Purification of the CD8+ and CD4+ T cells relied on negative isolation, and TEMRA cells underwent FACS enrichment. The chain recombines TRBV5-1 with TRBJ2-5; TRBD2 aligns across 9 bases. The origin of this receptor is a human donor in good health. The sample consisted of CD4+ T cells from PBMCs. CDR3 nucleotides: TGCGCCAGCAGCTTGGGGACTAGCGTGCAAGAGACCCAGTACTTC. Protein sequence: CASSLGTSVQETQYF.